This passage covers 18 T cell receptor beta chains from one sample sequenced in a study of cytomegalovirus exposure and HLA in healthy donors. The PCR ran on 60 Vbeta and 13 Jbeta primers. Generated by immunoSEQ multiplex PCR, the TCRdb table keeps only in-frame clones and is missing some. The data include under 130,000 clones; the top ten clones carry about 0.59%. The material sequenced was PBMCs. All receptors derive from a man over 45 in good health and CMV-seronegative.

The J gene is TRBJ1-4, the V gene TRBV5-1; D call uncertain. This CDR3 region has 14 residues. The germline V gene has CDR1 SGHRS and CDR2 YFSETQ. V lost 3 bases, J lost 4 bases, and 10 bases lay in between. The CDR3: CASSSPGYNEKLFF. CDR3 sequence (DNA): TGCGCCAGCAGCTCCCCGGGATATAATGAAAAACTGTTTTTT.

This chain links TRBV2 with TRBJ1-1; possibly TRBD1 for D (6 bases). Germline loops: CDR1 SNHLY, CDR2 FYNNEI. The CDR3 is made up of 16 amino acids. V was trimmed by 7 bases and J by 0 bases, leaving 18 bases between them. In DNA, the CDR3 is TGTGCCAGCATGGGCAGCAGGGGCATAATGAACACTGAAGCTTTCTTT. It translates to CASMGSRGIMNTEAFF.

Written as DNA, the CDR3 is TGTGCCAGCAGCGTAGATCCGAGCTCCTACGAGCAGTACTTC. It is translated as CASSVDPSSYEQYF. The chain joins TRBV9 to TRBJ2-7; D unclear. The CDR3 has 14 amino acids. V lost 0 bases to trimming and J lost 0 bases, with 7 bases between them. The germline V gene encodes CDR1 SGDLS and CDR2 YYNGEE. The full variable domain, in which reference TRBV9 and TRBJ2-7 provide the parts outside the CDR3, is DSGVTQTPKHLITATGQRVTLRCSPRSGDLSVYWYQQSLDQGLQFLIQYYNGEERAKGNILERFSAQQFPDLHSELNLSSLELGDSALYFCASSVDPSSYEQYFGPGTRLTVT.

The V call is TRBV2, the J call TRBJ2-7; 11 bases are a match to TRBD2. The CDR3 consists of 11 residues. CDR1 is SNHLY, CDR2 FYNNEI, per germline. V was clipped by 5 bases and J by 12 bases; unmatched bases: 3. The CDR3 here is CASSNSGRGYF. The DNA of the CDR3 is TGTGCCAGCAGTAATAGCGGGAGGGGGTACTTC.

CDR3 residues: CAISSGTGRGETQYF. The DNA for the CDR3 is TGTGCCATCAGCTCCGGGACAGGGCGTGGGGAGACCCAGTACTTC. The chain couples TRBV10-3 to TRBJ2-5; TRBD1 aligns across 9 bases. Germline CDR1 ENHRY, CDR2 SYGVKD. V trimming: 6 bases; J trimming: 5 bases; junction bases outside the gene matches: 10. The CDR3 runs 15 residues.

The CDR3 is CASSLDRQAVRTEAFF. Here the CDR3 DNA reads TGCGCCAGCAGCTTGGATCGGCAGGCTGTCCGGACTGAAGCTTTCTTT. This rearrangement joins TRBV5-1 to TRBJ1-1; no reliable D call. The CDR3 spans 16 residues. CDR1 is SGHRS and CDR2 is YFSETQ in the germline V gene. Trimming removed 0 bases at V and 5 bases at J, with 17 bases between.

This chain joins TRBV29-1 and TRBJ2-5, with 9 bases fitting TRBD2. The CDR3 has 13 residues. V shed 4 bases, J shed 6 bases, and the junction held 6 bases outside the gene matches. CDR1 and CDR2 from the germline V gene are SQVTM and ANQGSEA. The CDR3 DNA is TGCAGCGTTGTAGGACTAGCGTTAAAGACCCAGTACTTC. This encodes CSVVGLALKTQYF. Full variable domain (outside the CDR3, taken from reference TRBV29-1 and TRBJ2-5): SAVISQKPSRDICQRGTSLTIQCQVDSQVTMMFWYRQQPGQSLTLIATANQGSEATYESGFVIDKFPISRPNLTFSTLTVSNMSPEDSSIYLCSVVGLALKTQYFGPGTRLLVL.

The chain recombines TRBV6-1 with TRBJ1-1; D possibly corresponds to TRBD1 (5 bases). Germline V CDR1 and CDR2: MNHNS, SASEGT. The CDR3 covers 15 residues. V lost 6 bases to trimming and J lost 1 base, with 15 bases between them. CDR3 amino acids: CASRRGVGENTEAFF. Written as DNA, the CDR3 is TGTGCCAGCAGGCGGGGGGTCGGGGAGAACACTGAAGCTTTCTTT.

The CDR3 loop reads CASSLARQGPGYTF. The CDR3 region has the DNA TGTGCCAGCAGCTTAGCAAGACAGGGTCCTGGCTACACCTTC. The V call is TRBV7-2, the J call TRBJ1-2; 7 bases align to TRBD1. Germline CDR1 and CDR2: SGHTA and FQGNSA. V trimming: 0 bases; J trimming: 7 bases; junction bases outside the gene matches: 5. This CDR3 has 14 amino acids.

The genes are TRBV7-9 and TRBJ1-6; the match to TRBD1 covers 11 bases. V lost 8 bases, J lost 9 bases, and 3 bases stayed unmatched. Germline V gene sequence: CDR1 SEHNR, CDR2 FQNEAQ (reference sequence). There are 13 residues in the CDR3. CDR3 amino acids: CASGDRGISPLHF. CDR3 coding DNA: TGTGCCAGCGGGGACAGGGGGATTTCACCCCTCCACTTT.

This chain links TRBV4-2 with TRBJ2-3; 7 bases fit TRBD2. V gave up 4 bases and J gave up 1 base; unmatched junction bases: 5. Germline V gene data show CDR1 as LGHNA and CDR2 as YNFKEQ. The CDR3 covers 15 residues. The CDR3 region is CASSLAGRGTDTQYF. The CDR3 region has the DNA TGTGCCAGCAGCCTAGCAGGGAGGGGCACAGATACGCAGTATTTT.

The rearrangement links TRBV7-2 to TRBJ1-1, with no clear D. The ends were cut back, 1 base at V and 1 base at J, with 7 bases in the middle. Germline V gives CDR1 SGHTA, CDR2 FQGNSA. CDR3 size: 14 residues. CDR3 sequence reads: CASSLGGWNTEAFF. Here the CDR3 DNA reads TGTGCCAGCAGCTTAGGTGGCTGGAACACTGAAGCTTTCTTT.

The chain employs TRBV7-3 and TRBJ2-1; TRBD1 aligns across 11 bases. V lost 0 bases to trimming and J lost 8 bases; unmatched junction nucleotides: 6. Looked up from germline, CDR1 is SGHTA and CDR2 is FQGTGA. The CDR3 consists of 16 residues. The CDR3 loop reads CASSLTRTGGKDEQFF. As DNA, the CDR3 is TGTGCCAGCAGCTTAACTCGGACAGGGGGCAAGGATGAGCAGTTCTTC.

The rearrangement uses TRBV6-1 and TRBJ2-7, with 7 nucleotides matching TRBD1. V lost 5 bases, J lost 1 base, and 5 bases stayed unmatched. CDR1 MNHNS and CDR2 SASEGT come from the germline V gene. This CDR3 comprises 14 residues. CDR3 sequence: CASSTQTGSYEQYF. The CDR3 region has the DNA TGTGCCAGCAGTACGCAGACAGGGTCCTACGAGCAGTACTTC.

This chain uses TRBV18 with TRBJ2-5, with TRBD2 matching 11 bases. The V and J ends lost 1 base and 2 bases, in that order; junction bases with no gene match: 3. The germline CDR1 and CDR2 sequences are KGHSH and LQKENI. The length of the CDR3 is 16 residues. The CDR3 DNA is TGTGCCAGCTCACCACGACTAGCGGGGTTACAAGAGACCCAGTACTTC. Translating it yields CASSPRLAGLQETQYF.

The rearrangement uses TRBV5-1 and TRBJ1-3; D is perhaps TRBD1 (5 bases). CDR1 is SGHRS and CDR2 is YFSETQ in the germline V gene. This CDR3 spans 16 amino acids. Trimming left V 0 bases short and J 2 bases short, with 12 bases between. CDR3 bases: TGCGCCAGCAGCTTGGCCGAGATGACAGCTGGAAACACCATATATTTT. Residues: CASSLAEMTAGNTIYF. The full variable domain, with the rest looked up from reference TRBV5-1 and TRBJ1-3, is KAGVTQTPRYLIKTRGQQVTLSCSPISGHRSVSWYQQTPGQGLQFLFEYFSETQRNKGNFPGRFSGRQFSNSRSEMNVSTLELGDSALYLCASSLAEMTAGNTIYFGEGSWLTVV.

V and J are TRBV7-9 and TRBJ2-3, with 8 bases lining up with TRBD2. Germline V gene lookup returns CDR1 SEHNR and CDR2 FQNEAQ (reference sequence). The J segment lost 0 bases and the V segment lost 4 bases, leaving 6 bases of the junction unmatched. The CDR3 covers 16 residues. The CDR3 sequence: CASSSLSGSSTDTQYF. The CDR3 DNA sequence: TGTGCCAGCAGCTCCCTAAGCGGGAGTAGCACAGATACGCAGTATTTT.

The chain recombines TRBV5-6 with TRBJ1-3; a weak D match, TRBD1 (5 bases). Trimming took off 2 bases at V and 2 bases at J, with 11 bases between the two ends. The germline gives CDR1 SGHDT, CDR2 YYEEEE. CDR3 length: 15 amino acids. CDR3 sequence reads: CASSFRGGAGNTIYF. The CDR3 coding sequence is TGTGCCAGCAGCTTCCGGGGGGGAGCTGGAAACACCATATATTTT.